This TCR beta chain was identified during a study of early T cells in non-severe SARS-CoV-2 infection. CDR3 length equals 13 residues. Germline loops: CDR1 SGHTS, CDR2 YDEGEE. V was cut by 4 bases and J by 2 bases, with 9 bases left in between. The sample holds many counts of this clonotype. Molecules of cDNA were individually given unique molecular identifiers that were attached to them. TCRdb fed the 5' RACE reads into MiXCR, producing one record per CDR3 protein. This table holds 70,000 to 75,000 distinct CDR3 sequences, approximately 12% found once. The V call is TRBV5-8, the J call TRBJ1-1; D uncertain. The TCR sequence derives from an adult who was a healthcare worker with PCR-confirmed SARS-CoV-2 infection or an uninfected control (not recorded which). What was sequenced was whole blood. The CDR3 loop reads CASSLPLNTEAFF. The CDR3 DNA is TGTGCCAGCAGCCTACCCTTAAACACTGAAGCTTTCTTT.